These T cell receptor beta chains were read from a single sample in a study of molecular identifiers for immune sequencing clone quantification. TCRdb used MiXCR to reprocess the PCR reads, holding one entry per CDR3 protein. In the table there are under 600,000 distinct CDR3 sequences, about a fifth of which are singletons. Sequencing was done on a sample of naive CD8+ T cells from blood, with Jurkat cell RNA spiked in. These receptors came from a human donor in good health. Some libraries in this study had Jurkat cell RNA spiked in. Both conserved end residues are part of each CDR3. Clone size is shown for a subset of rows, as once, few, many or a class of expanded clone.

v_gene,abundance,j_gene,CDR3aa
TRBV28,few,TRBJ2-7,CASSGQTSYEQYF
TRBV19,once,TRBJ2-3,CASSNRGTHTDTQYF
TRBV28,few,TRBJ2-7,CASTARGQGYEQYF
TRBV20-1,many,TRBJ1-4,CSAGVDEKLFF
TRBV11-2,many,TRBJ2-1,CASSPPALAGINRFF
TRBV7-9,few,TRBJ1-2,CASSSDRGLGYTF
TRBV6-2/TRBV6-3,NA,TRBJ2-3,CASTIGPADTQYF
TRBV2,few,TRBJ2-7,CASSEAGGHFYEQYF
TRBV6-5,many,TRBJ2-3,CASSYGSGGAGDTQYF
TRBV7-6,few,TRBJ2-6,CASSLGPQPTGANVLTF
TRBV6-1,NA,TRBJ1-3,CASSDGTDSGNTIYF
TRBV9,NA,TRBJ2-2,CASSEGGGTGELFF
TRBV7-2,NA,TRBJ2-7,CASSLELLGEQYF
TRBV19,many,TRBJ2-1,CASSMWLAGRNEQFF
TRBV14,NA,TRBJ2-5,CASSQDLGFRGALDF
TRBV7-9,few,TRBJ2-7,CASSSRTSGTGEQYF
TRBV6-2/TRBV6-3,many,TRBJ1-1,CASSYYTEAFF
TRBV14,few,TRBJ1-2,CASSQDSRGLGYGYTF
TRBV12-3/TRBV12-4,many,TRBJ2-7,CASSQSGSYEQYF
TRBV4-1,many,TRBJ1-4,CASSQVQGPREKLFF
TRBV11-2,NA,TRBJ1-2,CASSSERANYGYTF
TRBV20-1,NA,TRBJ2-1,CSARYRNEQFF
TRBV7-2,NA,TRBJ1-6,CASSVQGFLLGSPLHF
TRBV29-1,few,TRBJ1-3,CSVSRRGSGNTIYF
TRBV7-2,NA,TRBJ1-6,CASSLLGQGVYNSPLYF
TRBV20-1,many,TRBJ2-1,CSAEAGTSLYNEQFF
TRBV27,few,TRBJ1-5,CASSLSGAALYSNQPQHF
TRBV6-2/TRBV6-3,NA,TRBJ1-2,CATLTGQGTNYGYTF
TRBV18,NA,TRBJ1-1,CASSPGDREAFF
TRBV6-1,NA,TRBJ2-1,CASRTPHRDAGWNEQFF
TRBV27,many,TRBJ2-3,CASSLFPTGTDTQYF
TRBV2,few,TRBJ2-1,CASSDLAGLSVNEQFF
TRBV23-1,few,TRBJ2-7,CASSQSLRDRGASSYEQYF
TRBV14,many,TRBJ1-2,CASSQAGDYYGYTF